The 20 T cell receptor beta chains reported below all come from one sample, sequenced in a study of T-cell reconstitution after alpha-beta-depleted transplantation in children. Unique molecular identifiers were incorporated when the TCRbeta library was constructed. Using its own MiXCR run on the PCR reads, TCRdb lists one record per CDR3 protein. The sample holds some 400,000 distinct CDR3 sequences, roughly 22% seen once. Sequenced here: PBMCs from the stem cell graft donor, sampled from the stem cell graft. The receptors originated from a human donor who donated a stem cell graft to a child with acute myeloid leukemia.

This rearrangement joins TRBV28 to TRBJ2-7; a possible D gene is TRBD1 (6 bases). CDR1 and CDR2 (germline): MDHEN, SYDVKM. This CDR3 is built from 16 residues. Trimming cost V 7 bases and J 3 bases, with 22 bases left between them. For the CDR3, the DNA is TGTGCCAGCACCACTCCGGGGCCAGGGGTCTTCTACGAGCAGTACTTC. This translates into CASTTPGPGVFYEQYF.

Written as DNA, the CDR3 is TGTGCCAGCTTAGAACTAGCGGGAGTGTACAATGAGCAGTTCTTC. Protein sequence: CASLELAGVYNEQFF. The chain recombines TRBV5-6 with TRBJ2-1; 11 bases align to TRBD2. This CDR3 is 15 amino acids long. Unmatched junction bases numbered 7, after V lost 7 bases and J lost 4 bases. Looked up from germline, CDR1 is SGHDT and CDR2 is YYEEEE.

The rearrangement joins TRBV3-1 to TRBJ2-7, with 10 bases identical to TRBD1. This CDR3 region has 17 residues. Germline V gene lookup returns CDR1 LGHDT and CDR2 YNNKEL (reference sequence). Trimming at V came to 1 base and at J to 6 bases, leaving 12 bases not matched to a gene. This CDR3 reads CASSQVSGRGQGSEQYF. CDR3 bases: TGTGCCAGCAGCCAAGTGTCTGGGAGGGGACAGGGGTCCGAGCAGTACTTC.

The chain links TRBV4-1 to TRBJ2-7; D perhaps matches TRBD1 (5 bases). The V and J ends lost 0 bases and 3 bases respectively, with 15 bases between them. The CDR3 spans 16 residues. From germline, CDR1 is MGHRA and CDR2 YSYEKL. The CDR3, as DNA: TGCGCCAGCAGCCAAGATACAGCAGGGTCCGTCTACGAGCAGTACTTC. Translating gives CASSQDTAGSVYEQYF.

The V call is TRBV25-1, the J call TRBJ2-7; TRBD1 agrees at 7 bases. CDR1 is MGHDK and CDR2 is SYGVNS in the germline V gene. The CDR3 has 15 residues. V gave up 3 bases and J gave up 4 bases; unmatched junction bases: 9. CDR3 sequence: CASSDPGTDHYEQYF. As DNA, the CDR3 is TGTGCCAGCAGTGACCCCGGGACAGACCATTACGAGCAGTACTTC.

This clonotype appeared many times. This chain links TRBV29-1 with TRBJ2-1; 7 bases are a match to TRBD1. Germline CDR1 and CDR2: SQVTM and ANQGSEA. Trimming took 3 bases from V and 3 from J; bases not matched to a gene: 2. The CDR3 has 13 residues. The CDR3 here is CSVEGDSYNEQFF. In DNA form, the CDR3 reads TGCAGCGTTGAGGGGGACAGCTACAATGAGCAGTTCTTC.

This clonotype has a handful of counts. The chain employs TRBV11-2 and TRBJ1-1; the D gene is possibly TRBD1 (5 bases). Germline CDR1 reads SGHAT; CDR2 reads FQNNGV. This CDR3 spans 13 amino acids. Trimming removed 4 bases at V and 6 bases at J, with 12 bases between. The DNA of the CDR3 is TGTGCCAGCAGCTCTCCACGGGGGTCTGAAGCTTTCTTT. It is translated as CASSSPRGSEAFF.

The J gene is TRBJ2-1, the V gene TRBV15; D is perhaps TRBD2 (5 bases). The V and J ends lost 5 bases and 10 bases respectively, with 15 bases between them. The CDR3 consists of 13 residues. Germline values: CDR1 LNHNV, CDR2 YYDKDF (reference sequence). The CDR3 reads CATSGRSSREQFF. The CDR3 DNA reads as TGTGCCACCAGCGGGAGATCCTCGAGGGAGCAGTTCTTC.

The V gene is TRBV12-3 or TRBV12-4, the J gene TRBJ2-3; D might be TRBD2 (5 bases). This CDR3 contains 17 residues. V was shortened by 4 bases and J by 2 bases, with 19 bases between the two germline ends. DNA of the CDR3: TGTGCCAGCAGTTCCCCCCAGCGGAGTCTACCCACAGATACGCAGTATTTT. Its translation: CASSSPQRSLPTDTQYF.

This clonotype was recorded at least ten times. V usage is TRBV29-1 and J usage is TRBJ1-1; possible D gene TRBD1, 5 bases. CDR3 size: 14 residues. Germline V lookup: CDR1 SQVTM, CDR2 ANQGSEA. The germline V and J ends were trimmed by 3 bases and 0 bases, with 11 bases remaining between them. In nucleotides, the CDR3 is TGCAGCGTTGACCAGGGCCCTATGAACACTGAAGCTTTCTTT. Its protein product is CSVDQGPMNTEAFF.

The chain uses TRBV4-1 and TRBJ2-1; a weak D match, TRBD2 (6 bases). The CDR3 is made up of 15 amino acids. Trimming pared 0 bases from V and 5 bases from J, leaving 11 bases between. CDR1 MGHRA and CDR2 YSYEKL come from the germline V gene. Here the CDR3 reads CASSQDSAGNNEQFF. As DNA, the CDR3 is TGCGCCAGCAGCCAAGATTCCGCGGGGAACAATGAGCAGTTCTTC.

The chain joins TRBV7-9 to TRBJ2-1; D might be TRBD2 (6 bases). CDR3 size: 13 residues. The ends were cut back, 4 bases at V and 12 bases at J, with 16 bases in the middle. Germline V gene lookup returns CDR1 SEHNR and CDR2 FQNEAQ (reference sequence). Here the CDR3 reads CASSYLADHMQFF. The CDR3 DNA reads TGTGCCAGCAGCTATTTAGCGGATCATATGCAGTTCTTC.

This clonotype has only a few counts. The genes are TRBV11-2 and TRBJ2-5; D is undetermined. Trimming pared 5 bases from V and 4 bases from J, leaving 17 bases between. The CDR3 has 15 amino acids. CDR1 and CDR2 from the germline V gene are SGHAT and FQNNGV. CDR3 residues: CASSPALGKGETQYF. Here the CDR3 DNA reads TGTGCCAGCAGCCCAGCGCTGGGTAAGGGAGAGACCCAGTACTTC.

The chain links TRBV9 to TRBJ2-7; weak D call: TRBD2 (6 bases). This CDR3 has 14 amino acids. CDR1 is SGDLS, CDR2 YYNGEE, per germline. Trimming took off 0 bases at V and 1 base at J, with 8 bases between the two ends. This chain's CDR3 is CASSVDGLSYEQYF. CDR3 sequence (DNA): TGTGCCAGCAGCGTAGACGGACTATCCTACGAGCAGTACTTC.

The rearrangement links TRBV21-1 to TRBJ2-2; the DNA was not compared with TRBD1, the D call given in the table. TRBV21-1 is labeled a pseudogene. The CDR3 extends over 15 amino acids. CDR3 sequence: CASSKIGGGTGELFF. The CDR3 DNA reads TGTGCCAGCAGCAAGATAGGAGGGGGCACCGGGGAGCTGTTTTTT.

This clonotype was found a few times. The gene calls are TRBV5-1 and TRBJ1-4, with D maybe TRBD1 (5 bases). The CDR3 loop spans 15 amino acids. The V gene's germline CDR1 is SGHRS and CDR2 YFSETQ. V gave up 4 bases and J gave up 5 bases, with 15 bases separating them. The CDR3 here is CASSQYGTENEKLFF. Here the CDR3 DNA reads TGCGCCAGCAGCCAATACGGGACGGAGAATGAAAAACTGTTTTTT.

At least ten counts were recorded for this clonotype. The J gene is TRBJ2-5, the V gene TRBV20-1; D possibly corresponds to TRBD1 (6 bases). V lost 3 bases to trimming and J lost 0 bases, with 17 bases between them. Germline lookup yields CDR1 DFQATT and CDR2 SNEGSKA (reference sequence). The CDR3 has 16 residues. The CDR3 region has the DNA TGCAGTGCTAGTGATGCAGGGGAAGGGGACCAAGAGACCCAGTACTTC. It is translated as CSASDAGEGDQETQYF.

This clonotype came up once. The genes are TRBV7-6 and TRBJ2-5, with TRBD2 matching over 9 bases. The CDR3 extends over 15 amino acids. Germline V CDR1 and CDR2: SGHVS, FNYEAQ. Losses at the gene ends were 5 bases for V and 4 bases for J; bases not matched to a gene: 8. CDR3 coding DNA: TGTGCCAGCAGCACCAATAGCGGGGGAGGAGAGACCCAGTACTTC. Translated, it gives CASSTNSGGGETQYF.

The J gene is TRBJ2-5, the V gene TRBV7-6, with 13 bases that match TRBD2. V was clipped by 4 bases and J by 4 bases; unmatched bases: 3. The germline gives CDR1 SGHVS, CDR2 FNYEAQ. The length of the CDR3 is 15 residues. The CDR3 DNA reads TGTGCCAGCAGCTCGGGACTAGCGGGACTAGAGACCCAGTACTTC. This translates into CASSSGLAGLETQYF.

Ten or more counts support this clonotype. CDR3 nucleotides: TGCAGCGTGGAGAGGGACAGACCCTACGAGCAGTACTTC. This encodes CSVERDRPYEQYF. V is TRBV29-1 and J is TRBJ2-7, with 7 bases fitting TRBD1. CDR3 length equals 13 residues. CDR1 and CDR2 from the germline V gene are SQVTM and ANQGSEA. Trimming cost V 6 bases and J 2 bases; bases outside gene matches: 7.